These T cell receptor beta chains were read from a single sample in a study of OX40 agonist ivuxolimab in advanced cancers. The table came from immunoSEQ multiplex PCR; TCRdb's copy has only in-frame clones and leaves some out. The profile covers about 66,000 clones, with about 86% appearing a single time and under 4.5% taken by the ten largest. The source was CD4+ or CD8+ T cells sorted from blood, collected in a trial of the OX40 agonist ivuxolimab. Receptor source: an adult with an advanced solid tumor such as melanoma, head and neck, liver or kidney cancer. Each CDR3 is given with its conserved first and last residue. The D gene is left open where the match is weak. Size tells how often a clone was seen (once, few, many) or the class of an expanded clone, and some rows leave it out.

d_gene	abundance	j_gene	v_gene	CDR3aa	CDR3nt
TRBD1	NA	TRBJ2-1	TRBV4-1	CASSSGQGPRSYNEQFF	TGCGCCAGCAGCTCCGGACAGGGACCCCGCTCCTACAATGAGCAGTTCTTC
NA	NA	TRBJ1-2	TRBV6-6	CASRGQPGDGYTF	TGTGCCAGCAGAGGACAGCCCGGGGATGGCTACACCTTC
TRBD1	NA	TRBJ2-7	TRBV18	CASSHGQDSYEQYF	TGTGCCAGCTCACACGGACAGGACTCCTACGAGCAGTACTTC
NA	NA	TRBJ2-7	TRBV2	CASMTAYEQYF	TGTGCCAGCATGACAGCTTACGAACAGTACTTC
TRBD1	NA	TRBJ1-5	TRBV7-2	CASSPGQGGQPQHF	TGTGCCAGCAGCCCCGGACAGGGGGGGCAGCCCCAGCATTTT
NA	few	TRBJ1-4	TRBV5-1	CASSGGTVNEKLFF	TGCGCCAGCAGCGGCGGGACGGTTAATGAAAAACTGTTTTTT
NA	NA	TRBJ1-1	TRBV7-2	CASSLGFANEAFF	TGTGCCAGCAGCTTAGGGTTCGCTAATGAAGCTTTCTTT
NA	NA	TRBJ2-7	TRBV9	CASSVEGTPYEQYF	TGTGCCAGCAGCGTAGAGGGGACACCCTACGAGCAGTACTTC
NA	once	TRBJ2-1	TRBV7-6	CASSLAWHSEQFF	TGTGCCAGCAGCTTAGCGTGGCATTCCGAGCAGTTCTTC
NA	NA	TRBJ1-1	TRBV2	CASSEGFPAASKAFF	TGTGCCAGCAGTGAAGGATTCCCTGCGGCCTCGAAGGCTTTCTTT
NA	NA	TRBJ1-2	TRBV12-5	CASGLALASYGYTF	TGTGCTAGTGGTTTGGCCCTAGCCTCCTATGGCTACACCTTC
NA	NA	TRBJ2-7	TRBV7-2	CASSLVGSSYEQYF	TGTGCCAGCAGCTTAGTTGGCAGCTCCTACGAGCAGTACTTC
TRBD1	once	TRBJ1-6	TRBV7-9	CASSSEGARSPLHF	TGTGCCAGCAGCTCTGAGGGGGCGCGATCACCCCTCCACTTT
TRBD1	NA	TRBJ1-2	TRBV6-1	CASVGSPGTGAGYTF	TGTGCCAGCGTAGGATCCCCCGGGACAGGGGCAGGCTACACCTTC
TRBD2	NA	TRBJ2-7	TRBV28	CASSFLGLASYEQYF	TGTGCCAGCAGTTTTTTGGGACTAGCTAGTTACGAGCAGTACTTC
NA	NA	TRBJ2-7	TRBV27	CASSFGEQYF	TGTGCCAGCAGTTTCGGCGAGCAGTACTTC
NA	NA	TRBJ2-2	TRBV2	CATHPGAPTGELFF	TGTGCCACCCACCCGGGGGCGCCCACCGGGGAGCTGTTTTTT
NA	few	TRBJ1-2	TRBV28	CASGGDYGYTF	TGTGCCAGCGGGGGCGACTATGGCTACACCTTC
NA	NA	TRBJ1-4	TRBV5-1	CASRSGLTNEKLFF	TGCGCCAGCAGGTCAGGGTTGACTAATGAAAAACTGTTTTTT
TRBD1	NA	TRBJ1-5	TRBV2	CASSSGTGGGSNQPQHF	TGTGCCAGCAGTTCCGGGACAGGGGGCGGGAGCAATCAGCCCCAGCATTTT
NA	NA	TRBJ2-7	TRBV25-1	CASSEQGYEQYF	TGTGCCAGCAGTGAACAGGGCTACGAGCAGTACTTC
TRBD2	medium-sized	TRBJ2-1	TRBV10-2	CASHTGGAGYEQFF	TGCGCCAGCCACACCGGGGGGGCTGGCTATGAGCAGTTCTTC
TRBD1	NA	TRBJ1-5	TRBV6-1	CASSVQGGNQPQHF	TGTGCCAGCAGTGTCCAGGGGGGGAATCAGCCCCAGCATTTT